This is a list of T cell receptor beta chains from one sample in a study of CD4 T cells in relation to SARS-CoV-2 and coronaviruses. Assay: immunoSEQ multiplex PCR; the TCRdb copy retains only in-frame clones and omits some. The repertoire holds 25,000 to 30,000 clones, around 73% seen once, with 20% to 25% in the top ten. Their antigens are not known. The sequencing input was CD4+ T cells from PBMCs, cultured in vitro. The source is a human donor in good health. Both conserved end residues are part of each CDR3. The listing skips clone size in some rows; elsewhere it reads once, few, many or a size class.

V gene	clone size	J gene	CDR3 protein
TRBV9	NA	TRBJ2-3	CASSARPAGGPDTQYF
TRBV5-6	few	TRBJ1-2	CASSLGHYGYTF
TRBV5-6	NA	TRBJ1-1	CASSLGQGKPEAFF
TRBV30	once	TRBJ2-2	CAWRHRGSSTGELFF
TRBV3-1/TRBV3-2	NA	TRBJ1-2	CASSPDRGWYGYTF
TRBV7-9	NA	TRBJ2-3	CASSLATSGSVDTQYF
TRBV21-1	NA	TRBJ2-2	CASSKGARRLHTGELFF
TRBV20-1	few	TRBJ1-2	CSASPSYGYTF
TRBV7-9	once	TRBJ1-3	CASSLGAGNTIYF
TRBV7-2	NA	TRBJ2-2	CASSSSRNTGELFF
TRBV7-2	NA	TRBJ2-7	CASSLAGWGEQYF
TRBV4-1	NA	TRBJ1-3	CASSQGPARSSGNTIYF
TRBV19	NA	TRBJ2-3	CASSKRVGGGTDTQYF
TRBV2	few	TRBJ2-3	CASGLAGRYTDTQYF
TRBV5-1	once	TRBJ2-5	CASSWTSGGGEETQYF
TRBV6-6	NA	TRBJ1-5	CASSLTENSNQPQHF
TRBV9	few	TRBJ2-1	CASSVGSGTYNEQFF
TRBV18	NA	TRBJ2-5	CASSLSDQRGETQYF
TRBV7-8	few	TRBJ2-5	CASSPALPGLQETQYF
TRBV7-3	few	TRBJ2-1	CASSSRQGVSYEQFF
TRBV19	few	TRBJ2-4	CASSMGGTGENIQYF
TRBV27	NA	TRBJ2-2	CASSPPGVVADLTGELFF
TRBV7-3	NA	TRBJ2-1	CASSLTVGALGEQFF
TRBV3-1/TRBV3-2	few	TRBJ2-6	CASSQDWGAGGANVLTF
TRBV7-8	NA	TRBJ1-1	CASSLAQGRPEAFF
TRBV18	NA	TRBJ1-1	CASSSTGGSDTEAFF
TRBV5-1	NA	TRBJ2-2	CASSYPPGQRTGELFF
TRBV7-2	NA	TRBJ1-5	CASSLGDRVSNQPQHF
TRBV5-1	NA	TRBJ2-7	CASSLSTVSSYEQYF
TRBV29-1	NA	TRBJ1-1	CSARQNTEAFF
TRBV14	NA	TRBJ2-7	CASSPVGGDEQYF
TRBV4-3	NA	TRBJ2-1	CASSQELGGSNEQFF
TRBV2	NA	TRBJ1-5	CASSELGQGAGQPQHF
TRBV30	NA	TRBJ1-1	CALRETEAFF
TRBV7-2	NA	TRBJ1-1	CASSLSQNTEAFF
TRBV7-2	NA	TRBJ1-6	CASSLAGGRGNSPLHF
TRBV29-1	NA	TRBJ2-5	CSVEPGQGEETQYF
TRBV12-3/TRBV12-4	once	TRBJ1-4	CASSFDTGEKLFF
TRBV2	NA	TRBJ1-4	CASSPPVTPWEKLFF
TRBV19	few	TRBJ1-6	CASSIRVSTGNSPLHF